These T cell receptor beta chains were read from a single sample in a study of CD8 T cells in Susac syndrome. TCRdb analysed the immunoSEQ multiplex PCR reads with MiXCR anew, one entry per CDR3 protein. Among 140,000 to 150,000 distinct CDR3 sequences, approximately 94% were seen once, and the ten largest hold approximately 0.08%. Sequenced sample: CD4+ T cells from PBMCs. These receptors were collected from a human donor with Susac syndrome. Both conserved end residues are part of each CDR3. D genes are given only for firm matches. Clone sizes are given selectively: once, few, many, or a class where the clone is expanded.

clone size	V gene	D gene	J gene	CDR3 DNA	CDR3 protein
few	TRBV11-2	-	TRBJ2-5	TGTGCCAGCAGCCCCAGGAGAGAGACCCAGTACTTC	CASSPRRETQYF
-	TRBV5-1	TRBD1	TRBJ2-2	TGCGCCAGCAGCTTCGGACAGGTCGACACCGGGGAGCTGTTTTTT	CASSFGQVDTGELFF
-	TRBV5-1	-	TRBJ2-7	TGCGCCAGCAGCTTGGCCATAAACTACGAGCAGTACTTC	CASSLAINYEQYF
once	TRBV24-1	-	TRBJ2-5	TGTGCCACCAGTTCCAGGGGTTCGGGGGAGACCCAGTACTTC	CATSSRGSGETQYF
-	TRBV21-1	-	TRBJ1-2	TGTGCCCGCAACTGCGATGACAGGGATATCAGCGAAGACTATGGCTACACCTTC	CARNCDDRDISEDYGYTF
-	TRBV20-1	TRBD1	TRBJ2-7	TGCAGTGTCTATGGACCGACCGGGACAGAAGCCTACGAGCAGTACTTC	CSVYGPTGTEAYEQYF
few	TRBV12-3/TRBV12-4	-	TRBJ2-5	TGTGCCAGCAGTCCGACGGGGCCAAAAGAGACCCAGTACTTC	CASSPTGPKETQYF
-	TRBV7-9	-	TRBJ2-3	TGTGCCAGCACCGTCCCGGGGAGAGGGAATACGCAGTATTTT	CASTVPGRGNTQYF
-	TRBV4-1	-	TRBJ1-1	TGCGCCAGCAGCCAACTTGGGGTCACTGAAGCTTTCTTT	CASSQLGVTEAFF
-	TRBV20-1	-	TRBJ2-7	-	CSAEYTGGSYEQYFGGSYEQYF
-	TRBV7-6	TRBD2	TRBJ2-7	TGTGCCAGCAGCTCGGGACTAGTCTTCTCCGAGCAGTACTTC	CASSSGLVFSEQYF
-	TRBV6-2/TRBV6-3	-	TRBJ2-6	TGTGCCAGCAGTCTCCCCTTATCTGGGGCCAACGTCCTGACTTTC	CASSLPLSGANVLTF
-	TRBV7-9	-	TRBJ1-6	TGTGCCAGCAGCTTGGTTAATTCACCCCTCCACTTT	CASSLVNSPLHF